This TCR beta chain was sequenced for a study of blood T cell repertoires in COVID-19. Data came from immunoSEQ multiplex PCR; TCRdb stores just in-frame clones and leaves some out. The data show 200,000 to 250,000 clones, 75% to 90% seen once. Sequencing was performed on peripheral blood. This clonotype was sampled from a woman over 75 with COVID-19, enrolled during active disease.

The CDR3 sequence: CASSQDPSGELFF. CDR3 DNA sequence: TGTGCCAGCAGCCAAGACCCGTCCGGGGAGCTGTTTTTT. The J gene is TRBJ2-2, the V gene TRBV4-2, with D uncertain. CDR1 and CDR2 (germline): LGHNA, YNFKEQ. The CDR3 runs 13 residues. V lost 0 bases to trimming and J lost 6 bases, with 5 bases between them.